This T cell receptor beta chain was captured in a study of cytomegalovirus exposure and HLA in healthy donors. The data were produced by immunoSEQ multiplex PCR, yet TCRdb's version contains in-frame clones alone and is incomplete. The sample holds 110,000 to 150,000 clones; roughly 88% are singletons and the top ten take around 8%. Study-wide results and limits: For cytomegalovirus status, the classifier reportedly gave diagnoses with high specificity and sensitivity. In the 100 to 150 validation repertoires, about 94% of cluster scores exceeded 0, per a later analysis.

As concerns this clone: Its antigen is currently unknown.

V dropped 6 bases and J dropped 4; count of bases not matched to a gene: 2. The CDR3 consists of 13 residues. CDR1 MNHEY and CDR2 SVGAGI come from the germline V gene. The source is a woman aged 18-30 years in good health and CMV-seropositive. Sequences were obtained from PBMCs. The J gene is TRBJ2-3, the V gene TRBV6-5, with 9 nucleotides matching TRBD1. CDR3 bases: TGTGCCAGCAGGAGGACAGGGGCAGATACGCAGTATTTT. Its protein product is CASRRTGADTQYF.